This T cell receptor (beta chain) was profiled in a study of blood T cell repertoires in COVID-19. Looking at the study overall: From T cells, B-cell-depleted T cells, or PBMCs came the material, which was cDNA or gDNA.

This CDR3 has 11 amino acids. V was cut by 6 bases and J by 10 bases, with 11 bases left in between. Germline-derived CDR1 and CDR2 are KGHDR and SFDVKD. Sequencing used immunoSEQ multiplex PCR; TCRdb keeps in-frame clones, though not all of them. The sample lists 350,000 to 400,000 clones; 70% to 90% were seen once. This clone was recorded only once. Patients of the Seattle cohort, enrolled during active infection, were followed longitudinally. The sample taken for sequencing was peripheral blood. This TCR derives from a woman aged 25-40 years with COVID-19, enrolled during active disease. The rearrangement joins TRBV24-1 to TRBJ2-5; D may be TRBD1 (6 bases). The CDR3 region has the DNA TGTGCCACCAGTAACCTACAGGGCCAGTACTTC. Amino acid sequence: CATSNLQGQYF.